The entry below describes one TCR beta chain. V was shortened by 0 bases and J by 4 bases, with 10 bases between the two germline ends. Germline V gene sequence: CDR1 GTSNPN, CDR2 SVGIG (reference sequence). The CDR3 is 14 amino acids. The protocol was immunoSEQ multiplex PCR, while the TCRdb copy is restricted to in-frame clones and leaves out a portion. The profile shows about 83,000 clones, approximately 86% of them singletons. The data stem from a study of blood T cell repertoires in COVID-19. Background on the study: Researchers got acute and convalescent COVID-19 samples from the United States, Italy and Spain. The analysed material was cDNA or gDNA that came from T cells, B-cell-depleted T cells, or PBMCs.

Sequencing input: peripheral blood. The chain combines TRBV30 with TRBJ1-5, with D hard to call. The source is a woman of 80 years or more in a cohort sampled during active or convalescent COVID-19. CDR3 sequence: CAWSVGQRNQPQHF. The DNA of the CDR3 is TGTGCCTGGAGTGTTGGGCAGCGGAATCAGCCCCAGCATTTT.